This T cell receptor beta chain stems from a study of beta chain features in type 1 diabetes. TCRB transcripts that were expressed got sequenced, as all of the isolated RNA had been reverse transcribed. Only in-frame clones appear in the TCRdb table, and some are missing; sequencing was by immunoSEQ multiplex PCR. In the table there are roughly 610,000 clones, around 15% of which are singletons. Turning to this clone: Antigen specificity is unknown.

About 120 mL of blood, on average, came from one heparinised draw per donor. General observations from the study: Possible PCR preference for shorter templates applied equally to patients and controls.

Sequenced input: naive CD4+ T cells from blood. This sequence originates from a man between 18 and 29 years old in good health.

The CDR3 nucleotides are TGTGCCAGCAGTCCTATCGTATGGGGGGAACAGGGCTATGGCTACACCTTC. It encodes CASSPIVWGEQGYGYTF. The chain joins TRBV27 to TRBJ1-2, with a tentative D call TRBD1 (6 bases). Trimming removed 5 bases from V and 4 bases from J, with 23 bases in between. The V gene's germline CDR1 is MNHEY and CDR2 SMNVEV (reference sequence). CDR3 length: 17 amino acids.